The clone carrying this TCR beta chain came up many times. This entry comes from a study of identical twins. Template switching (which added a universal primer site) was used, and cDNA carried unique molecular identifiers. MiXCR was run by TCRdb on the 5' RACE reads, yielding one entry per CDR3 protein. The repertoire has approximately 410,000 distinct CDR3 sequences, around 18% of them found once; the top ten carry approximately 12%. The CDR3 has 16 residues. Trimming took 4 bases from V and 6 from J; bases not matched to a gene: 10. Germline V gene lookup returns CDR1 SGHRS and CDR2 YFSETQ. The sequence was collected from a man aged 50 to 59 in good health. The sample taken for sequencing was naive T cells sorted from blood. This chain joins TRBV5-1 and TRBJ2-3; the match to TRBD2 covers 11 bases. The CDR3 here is CASSLAGGPVGDTQYF. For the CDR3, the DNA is TGCGCCAGCAGCCTAGCGGGGGGTCCAGTGGGGGATACGCAGTATTTT.